The clone carrying this T cell receptor beta chain has more than one count but fewer than ten. Its antigen is currently unknown. Germline loops: CDR1 SEHNR, CDR2 FQNEAQ (reference sequence). The germline V and J ends were trimmed by 2 bases and 1 base, with 9 bases remaining between them. The CDR3 totals 14 residues. This record comes from a study of T cell repertoires in cytomegalovirus infection. Study context: In the study, CMV epitopes included recently identified HLA-C-restricted and well-studied HLA-B-restricted ones.

Via MiXCR, TCRdb re-called the reads, giving one row per CDR3 protein. The sample shows some 62,000 distinct CDR3 sequences, around 21% of them seen only once. This specimen consisted of CD8+ T cells from cultured PBMCs, obtained from culture after CMV antigen stimulation. The chain carries TRBV7-9 and TRBJ2-7, with D hard to call. The receptor's source is a human donor in good health (CMV status not recorded). Some clones in this sample may be carry-over from other donors' samples. The chain's CDR3 is CASSLNTLSYEQYF. CDR3 bases: TGTGCCAGCAGCTTAAACACCCTATCCTACGAGCAGTACTTC.